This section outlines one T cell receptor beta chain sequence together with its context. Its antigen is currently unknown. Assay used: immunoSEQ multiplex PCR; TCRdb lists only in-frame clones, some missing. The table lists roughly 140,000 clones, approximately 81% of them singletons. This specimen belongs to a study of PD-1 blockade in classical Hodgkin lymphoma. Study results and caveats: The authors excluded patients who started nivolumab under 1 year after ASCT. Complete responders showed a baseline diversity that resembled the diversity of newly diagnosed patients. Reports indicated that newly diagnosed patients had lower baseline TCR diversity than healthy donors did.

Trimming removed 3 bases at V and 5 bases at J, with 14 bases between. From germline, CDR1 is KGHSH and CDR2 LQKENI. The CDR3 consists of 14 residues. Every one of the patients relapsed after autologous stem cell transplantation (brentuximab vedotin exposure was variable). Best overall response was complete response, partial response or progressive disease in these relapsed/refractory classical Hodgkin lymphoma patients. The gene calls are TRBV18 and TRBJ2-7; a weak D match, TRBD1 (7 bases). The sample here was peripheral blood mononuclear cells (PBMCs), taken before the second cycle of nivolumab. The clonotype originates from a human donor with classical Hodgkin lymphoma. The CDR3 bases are TGTGCCAGCTCACCCGGGGGCAGGGGGGACGAGCAGTACTTC. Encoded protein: CASSPGGRGDEQYF.